This T cell receptor beta chain was recorded in a study of shared clonotypes between healthy human individuals. About the research overall: Sampling drew on donors who were a couple of women and three men aged 18 to 49.

The material for each subset, its genomic DNA, was split evenly across several immunoSEQ plates. Profiled with immunoSEQ multiplex PCR; TCRdb holds only in-frame clones, not every one. The sample holds about 380,000 clones, 90% to 98% seen once. The V gene's germline CDR1 is LNHDA and CDR2 SQIVND (reference sequence). This CDR3 contains 13 residues. Trimming cost V 3 bases and J 5 bases, with 11 bases left between them. This TCR came from a young man in good health. Sequencing was carried out using memory CD8+ T cells sorted from blood. Sample subset: CD45RO+ cells pooled with CCR7-negative TemRA cells. V gene TRBV19 combines with J gene TRBJ2-7; no clear D. The CDR3 DNA reads TGTGCCAGTAGTATTTTTATCCAGGACGAGCAGTACTTC. It yields the protein CASSIFIQDEQYF.